These T cell receptor beta chains were read from a single sample in a study of shared clonotypes between healthy human individuals. The method was immunoSEQ multiplex PCR; TCRdb's version includes in-frame clones alone and lacks a portion of them. The data contain some 700,000 clones, 90% of them seen just once; the ten biggest clones take up 30% to 35%. Sequencing was carried out using memory CD8+ T cells from PBMCs. The receptors shown here come from a man aged 18 to 29 in good health. Some clones in this sample may be carry-over from other donors' samples. Both conserved end residues are part of each CDR3. D genes are given only for firm matches. Size values are once, few and many counts, or a class for expanded clones, and some rows have none.

size	D	J	V	DNA	CDR3
-	TRBD2	TRBJ2-7	TRBV6-1	TGTGCCAGCAGCCGGACTAGCGGCATCTACGAGCAGTACTTC	CASSRTSGIYEQYF
few	-	TRBJ1-4	TRBV5-6	TGTGCCAGCAGCTTGGACAGGAGTCATGAAAAACTGTTTTTT	CASSLDRSHEKLFF
-	-	TRBJ2-7	TRBV2	TGTGCCAGCAGTGAAACTGGGGCCTACGAGCAGTACTTC	CASSETGAYEQYF
-	-	TRBJ2-1	TRBV4-3	TGCGCCAGCAGCCAAGGGGTGGTGTGGGAGGAGCAGTTCTTC	CASSQGVVWEEQFF
-	TRBD1	TRBJ2-7	TRBV6-6	TGTGCCAGCAGTTACGGGCAGGGGGTCTCCTACGAGCAGTACTTC	CASSYGQGVSYEQYF
-	TRBD1	TRBJ1-1	TRBV29-1	TGCAGCGTTGGGACAGGTAACACTGAAGCTTTCTTT	CSVGTGNTEAFF
few	-	TRBJ2-2	TRBV7-3	TGTGCCAGCAGCTTGATGGAGGGCCGGGAGCTGTTTTTT	CASSLMEGRELFF
-	-	TRBJ2-3	TRBV27	TGTGCCAGCAGTCTACTATCCGTCCTAGCGCTAGATACGCAGTATTTT	CASSLLSVLALDTQYF
-	TRBD2	TRBJ2-1	TRBV4-1	TGCGCCAGCAGCCAACCGATTTTAGCGGGAAGCTCCTACAATGAGCAGTTCTTC	CASSQPILAGSSYNEQFF
-	-	TRBJ1-1	TRBV5-1	TGCGCCAGCAGCCCAACAGGGCATGGCACTGAAGCTTTCTTT	CASSPTGHGTEAFF
once	-	TRBJ2-2	TRBV7-2	TGTGCCAGCAGCTTACCCCCCCCCTCCAGGGGCCATAACACCGGGGAGCTGTTTTTT	CASSLPPPSRGHNTGELFF
-	-	TRBJ1-2	TRBV5-1	TGCGCCAGCAGCCCCTGGATCCAGGGGCTTGAGGATGGCTACACCTTC	CASSPWIQGLEDGYTF
-	-	TRBJ1-1	TRBV27	TGTGCCAGCAGTTTATGGGTGGGGGGAGCTGTTCCCGGTGAAGCTTTCTTT	CASSLWVGGAVPGEAFF
-	TRBD1	TRBJ1-4	TRBV19	TGTGCCAGTAGTATGATTCAAGGGGGCCCTGAAAAACTGTTTTTT	CASSMIQGGPEKLFF
once	TRBD1	TRBJ2-5	TRBV4-1	TGCGCCAGCAGCCAAGGTACAGGGGGGAAGACCCAGTACTTC	CASSQGTGGKTQYF
few	-	TRBJ1-1	TRBV27	TGTGCCAGTTCCCTATGGGTGGGGGAGAACACTGAAGCTTTCTTT	CASSLWVGENTEAFF
-	TRBD2	TRBJ2-3	TRBV5-4	TGTGCCAGCAGCAGGAAGGGACTAGCGGGAGGAGATACGCAGTATTTT	CASSRKGLAGGDTQYF
-	-	TRBJ2-5	TRBV7-2	TGTGCCAGCAGCTTAGCTCCGGGACTCCGGAGAGAGACCCAGTACTTC	CASSLAPGLRRETQYF
-	TRBD1	TRBJ1-1	TRBV27	TGTGCCAGCAGCCCACCGGGACAGGGATACACTGAAGCTTTCTTT	CASSPPGQGYTEAFF
-	-	TRBJ1-1	TRBV4-2	TGTGCCAGCAGCCAAGGTGGGCGCGATCATGGGGAAGCTTTCTTT	CASSQGGRDHGEAFF
-	TRBD1	TRBJ2-7	TRBV7-9	TGTGCCAGCAGCAATGCCGGGACAGGGACCTCCTACGAGCAGTACTTC	CASSNAGTGTSYEQYF
many	-	TRBJ2-3	TRBV7-3	TGTGCCAGCAGCTTACTACTAGTAGGCACAGATACGCAGTATTTT	CASSLLLVGTDTQYF
-	TRBD2	TRBJ2-1	TRBV15	TGTGCCACCAGCAGGACTACTAGCGGGAGACTTCATGAGCAGTTCTTC	CATSRTTSGRLHEQFF
-	-	TRBJ1-1	TRBV15	TGTGCCACCAGCACTCTGACAGCCCAAGCTTTCTTT	CATSTLTAQAFF
-	TRBD2	TRBJ2-4	TRBV7-8	TGTGCCAGCAGCTTCTTCGGGAGGGCCGCCAAAAACATTCAGTACTTC	CASSFFGRAAKNIQYF
-	-	TRBJ2-3	TRBV30	TGTGCCTGGAGTGTACTGTCGGTTAGCACAGATACGCAGTATTTT	CAWSVLSVSTDTQYF
-	TRBD2	TRBJ2-5	TRBV10-3	TGTGCCATCAGTGACCCAACTCTAGCGGGAGTGGTGGAGACCCAGTACTTC	CAISDPTLAGVVETQYF
-	TRBD2	TRBJ2-7	TRBV14	TGTGCCAGCAGCCTACCGCGGGTAGCGGGAGGAGTCTACGAGCAGTACTTC	CASSLPRVAGGVYEQYF
-	TRBD2	TRBJ2-1	TRBV5-1	TGCGCCAGCAGCGTAGGGGCGGGAGGATCCTACAATGAGCAGTTCTTC	CASSVGAGGSYNEQFF
-	-	TRBJ1-5	TRBV27	TGTGCCAGCAACGAACGGGCAGTCAATCAGCCCCAGCATTTT	CASNERAVNQPQHF
-	-	TRBJ2-2	TRBV27	TGTGCCAGCAGTTGGTATGGGGGGCCCGGGGAGCTGTTTTTT	CASSWYGGPGELFF
-	-	TRBJ2-3	TRBV14	TGTGCCAGCAGCCACAGTTTATCCGGGGATACGCAGTATTTT	CASSHSLSGDTQYF
-	TRBD1	TRBJ2-7	TRBV29-1	TGCAGCGTTGAAGACCCCGGGACAGGACCCTTCTACGAGCAGTACTTC	CSVEDPGTGPFYEQYF
-	TRBD1	TRBJ2-1	TRBV7-2	TGTGCCAGCAGCGCCCGGGACAGTTACAATGAGCAGTTCTTC	CASSARDSYNEQFF
-	TRBD2	TRBJ2-1	TRBV9	TGTGCCAGCAGCGTACTTCCAGCGGGGGAGTACAATGAGCAGTTCTTC	CASSVLPAGEYNEQFF
-	-	TRBJ2-2	TRBV28	TGTGCCAGCACCCCGGGGCCAGGGAGCACCGGGGAGCTGTTTTTT	CASTPGPGSTGELFF
-	TRBD2	TRBJ2-1	TRBV19	TGTGCCAGTAGTATTGGACTAGTCAATGAGCAGTTCTTC	CASSIGLVNEQFF
-	-	TRBJ2-4	TRBV4-2	TGTGCCAGCAGCCAAGGCGTGGACAAAAACATTCAGTACTTC	CASSQGVDKNIQYF